This section outlines one TCR beta chain sequence together with its context. CDR1 is SGDLS, CDR2 YYNGEE, per germline. The CDR3 sequence is 14 residues long. V dropped 3 bases and J dropped 5; count of bases not matched to a gene: 5. TCRdb keeps only in-frame clones here, not all; method: immunoSEQ multiplex PCR. Of roughly 100,000 clones listed, around 86% were seen once; the top ten hold roughly 1.3%. This record belongs to a study of control samples from healthy donors and cancer patients. The chain joins TRBV9 to TRBJ2-7, with 10 bases matching TRBD1. This clonotype originated in a woman aged 45-65 years in good health. The source material was blood. CDR3 bases: TGTGCCAGCAGCGGCTGGGACAGGGGCCACGAGCAGTACTTC. Amino acid sequence: CASSGWDRGHEQYF.